These T cell receptor beta chains were read from a single sample in a study of cytomegalovirus exposure and HLA in healthy donors. Data came from immunoSEQ multiplex PCR; TCRdb stores just in-frame clones and leaves some out. The repertoire holds around 200,000 clones, with around three quarters as singletons. Sequencing was performed on PBMCs. The origin of the receptors is a woman aged 30 to 39 in good health and CMV-seropositive. Both conserved end residues are part of each CDR3. The D gene is left open where the match is weak. Not all rows give a size; the values are once, few, many and, for expanded clones, a class.

J,D,size,V,DNA,CDR3
TRBJ2-2,TRBD1,NA,TRBV27,TGTGCCAGCAGCCTCAGGGGGCTGGGCACCGGGGAGCTGTTTTTT,CASSLRGLGTGELFF
TRBJ1-2,NA,NA,TRBV5-1,TGCGCCAGCAGCTTACAGGGTGACTATGGCTACACCTTC,CASSLQGDYGYTF
TRBJ2-5,NA,NA,TRBV4-3,TGCGCCAGCAGCTTTCAGACGGACTACCAAGAGACCCAGTACTTC,CASSFQTDYQETQYF
TRBJ1-5,NA,NA,TRBV5-4,TGTGCCAGCAGCTTGGGGGGGGACAGCAATCAGCCCCAGCATTTT,CASSLGGDSNQPQHF
TRBJ1-2,NA,NA,TRBV6-5,TGTGCCAGCACCACTAAGACAGGAACCTATGGCTACACCTTC,CASTTKTGTYGYTF
TRBJ2-1,TRBD1,NA,TRBV4-3,TGCGCCAGCAGCCAAGAAGGGACAGGAAGACTCAATGAGCAGTTCTTC,CASSQEGTGRLNEQFF
TRBJ1-2,NA,few,TRBV29-1,TGCAGCGCGCAGAACATCTATGGCTACACCTTC,CSAQNIYGYTF
TRBJ2-7,NA,NA,TRBV5-4,TGTGCCAGCAGCTTGGGGGTGGGAGGACAATACGAGCAGTACTTC,CASSLGVGGQYEQYF
TRBJ2-6,NA,NA,TRBV6-1,TGTGCCAGCAGTGTCCAGGGTGCTGGGGCCAACGTCCTGACTTTC,CASSVQGAGANVLTF
TRBJ2-3,TRBD2,few,TRBV10-2,TGCGCCAGCAGTGAGTCGCTAGCGGGAGTCCTCGAGAGCCCAAACACAGATACGCAGTATTTT,CASSESLAGVLESPNTDTQYF
TRBJ2-2,TRBD2,NA,TRBV7-2,TGTGCCAGCAGCTTAGCGCGGACTAGCGGGGGTGGGGAGCTGTTTTTT,CASSLARTSGGGELFF
TRBJ1-4,NA,NA,TRBV21-1,TGTGCCAGCAGCAAACCTGGACACAGGCCAACTAATGAAAAACTGTTTTTT,CASSKPGHRPTNEKLFF
TRBJ1-1,NA,NA,TRBV6-5,TGTGCCAGCAGTCAATCCACAACCCAACGTGAAGCTTTCTTT,CASSQSTTQREAFF
TRBJ2-7,TRBD2,NA,TRBV7-2,TGTGCCAGCAGCTATACTAGCGGGGCCTACGAGCAGTACTTC,CASSYTSGAYEQYF
TRBJ1-1,TRBD1,NA,TRBV5-4,TGTGCCAGCAGCCCGGTCGGACAGGCCAACACTGAAGCTTTCTTT,CASSPVGQANTEAFF
TRBJ2-6,NA,NA,TRBV5-6,TGTGCCAGCAGCTTTCGGTCAGGGTACGGGGCCAACGTCCTGACTTTC,CASSFRSGYGANVLTF
TRBJ2-1,NA,NA,TRBV28,TGTGCCAGCAGCCTAGGGGGGGATTACAATGAGCAGTTCTTC,CASSLGGDYNEQFF
TRBJ1-5,NA,NA,TRBV6-1,TGTGCCAGCAGTCAGACAGTTAATCAGCCCCAGCATTTT,CASSQTVNQPQHF
TRBJ2-5,NA,NA,TRBV30,TGTGCCTGGAGTGTCCTTGGGGGGACAGAGCAAGAGACCCAGTACTTC,CAWSVLGGTEQETQYF
TRBJ2-1,NA,NA,TRBV12-5,TGTGCTAGTGGTTCCCGGGACTACAATGAGCAGTTCTTC,CASGSRDYNEQFF
TRBJ2-7,NA,NA,TRBV6-5,TGTGCCAGCAGTTATTCCGGCCTAGTTTTCTTC,CASSYSGLVFF
TRBJ2-1,TRBD2,NA,TRBV5-4,TGTGCCAGCAGCCTAGCGGGGGGTAGCAATGAGCAGTTCTTC,CASSLAGGSNEQFF
TRBJ2-7,TRBD1,NA,TRBV11-3,TGTGCCAGCAGCCCCGGGACAGGATCCTACGAGCAGTACTTC,CASSPGTGSYEQYF
TRBJ1-1,NA,NA,TRBV27,TGTGCCAGCTCACCATCAACGGGAGGCGGCACTGAAGCTTTCTTT,CASSPSTGGGTEAFF
TRBJ2-7,TRBD1,few,TRBV7-2,TGTGCCAGCAGCTTAGAGGCGCCAGGGGGCTACGAGCAGTACTTC,CASSLEAPGGYEQYF
TRBJ2-1,TRBD2,NA,TRBV5-1,TGCGCCAGCAGCTTGGAGTTGGCGGGAGGGGGGAATGAGCAGTTCTTC,CASSLELAGGGNEQFF
TRBJ2-1,NA,NA,TRBV19,TGTGCCAGTAGTATCTATCTTTTCGACAATGAGCAGTTCTTC,CASSIYLFDNEQFF
TRBJ1-5,TRBD1,few,TRBV19,TGTGCCAGTAGTACGGAAAGGGGGCATCAGCCCCAGCATTTT,CASSTERGHQPQHF
TRBJ2-7,TRBD2,NA,TRBV9,TGTGCCAGCAGCATAGGGGCGGGAGGGCCGTTCGAGCAGTACTTC,CASSIGAGGPFEQYF
TRBJ1-2,NA,once,TRBV5-6,TGTGCCAGCAGCTTTGGGGGGGACTATGGCTACACCTTC,CASSFGGDYGYTF
TRBJ1-1,NA,NA,TRBV7-6,TGTGCCAGCAGCAGGGGTACAGGGTCTGAAGCTTTCTTT,CASSRGTGSEAFF
TRBJ2-7,TRBD2,NA,TRBV27,TGTGCCAGCAGTTTCTCTAGCGGGGGAAACTCCTACGAGCAGTACTTC,CASSFSSGGNSYEQYF
TRBJ2-6,NA,NA,TRBV21-1,TGTGCCAGCAGCAAACCGGGATACATCTCTGGGGCCAACGTCCTGACTTTC,CASSKPGYISGANVLTF
TRBJ1-2,NA,NA,TRBV5-1,TGCGCCAGCAGCTTGGGGGGAGGAGGCGGCTACACCTTC,CASSLGGGGGYTF
TRBJ2-1,TRBD2,few,TRBV5-1,TGCGCCAGCAGCTCTCTAGCGGGAGGGCCCAATGAGCAGTTCTTC,CASSSLAGGPNEQFF
TRBJ2-7,TRBD2,NA,TRBV30,TGTGCCGCGGATAGCGGGAGAGGGTCCTACGAGCAGTACTTC,CAADSGRGSYEQYF
TRBJ1-1,NA,NA,TRBV4-3,TGCGCCAGCAGCCAAGCAGTGGACACTGAAGCTTTCTTT,CASSQAVDTEAFF
TRBJ2-3,NA,NA,TRBV4-3,TGCGCCAGCAGCCAAGATCTTTGGGGGGGCCGCACAGATACGCAGTATTTT,CASSQDLWGGRTDTQYF
TRBJ2-2,TRBD1,NA,TRBV27,TGTGCCAGCAGTTCTGATATAAGACAGGGGGCTCCCGGGGAGCTGTTTTTT,CASSSDIRQGAPGELFF
TRBJ1-3,NA,NA,TRBV5-4,TGTGCCAGCAGCCCGGACAGAGGAAACACCATATATTTT,CASSPDRGNTIYF
TRBJ2-1,NA,NA,TRBV9,TGTGCCAGCAGCGACGGACAGTCTCCCTCCTACAATGAGCAGTTCTTC,CASSDGQSPSYNEQFF
TRBJ2-1,TRBD2,few,TRBV7-9,TGTGCCAGCAGCTCCTATGGGTCTAGCGGGACGGCCTACAATGAGCAGTTCTTC,CASSSYGSSGTAYNEQFF